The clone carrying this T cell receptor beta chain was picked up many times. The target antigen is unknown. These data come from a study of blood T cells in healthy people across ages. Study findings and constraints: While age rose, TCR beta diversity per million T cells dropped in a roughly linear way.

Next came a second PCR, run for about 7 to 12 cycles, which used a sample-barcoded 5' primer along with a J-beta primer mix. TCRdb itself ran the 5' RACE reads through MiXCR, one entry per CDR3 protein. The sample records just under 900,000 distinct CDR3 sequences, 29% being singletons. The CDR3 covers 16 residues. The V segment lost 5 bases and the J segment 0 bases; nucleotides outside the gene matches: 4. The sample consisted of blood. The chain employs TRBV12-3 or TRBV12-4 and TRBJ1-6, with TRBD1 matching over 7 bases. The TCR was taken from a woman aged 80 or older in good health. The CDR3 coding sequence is TGTGCCAGCAGTCAGACAGGGAGCTCCTATAATTCACCCCTCCACTTT. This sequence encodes CASSQTGSSYNSPLHF.